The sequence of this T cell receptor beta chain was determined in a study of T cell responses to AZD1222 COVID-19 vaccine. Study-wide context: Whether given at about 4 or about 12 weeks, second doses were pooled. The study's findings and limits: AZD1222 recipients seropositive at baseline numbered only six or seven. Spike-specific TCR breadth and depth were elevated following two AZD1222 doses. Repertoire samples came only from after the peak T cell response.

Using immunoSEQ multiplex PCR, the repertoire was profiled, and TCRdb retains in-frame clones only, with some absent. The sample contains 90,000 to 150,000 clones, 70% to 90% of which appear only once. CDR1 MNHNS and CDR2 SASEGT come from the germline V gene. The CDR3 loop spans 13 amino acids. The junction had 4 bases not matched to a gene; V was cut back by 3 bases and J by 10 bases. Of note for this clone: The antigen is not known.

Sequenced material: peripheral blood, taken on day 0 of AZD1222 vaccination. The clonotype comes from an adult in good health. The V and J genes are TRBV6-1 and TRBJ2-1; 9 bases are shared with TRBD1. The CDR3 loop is CASSDQDRGEQFF. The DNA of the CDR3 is TGTGCCAGCAGTGATCAGGACAGGGGAGAGCAGTTCTTC.